This T cell receptor beta chain derives from a study of cytomegalovirus exposure and HLA in healthy donors. The CDR3 spans 17 residues. V gave up 0 bases and J gave up 1 base, with 14 bases separating them. Germline V gene lookup returns CDR1 LNHNV and CDR2 YYDKDF (reference sequence). Donors came from a validation cohort of about 120 subjects, distinct from the first 666-subject cohort. Notes on the study in general: Associated with cytomegalovirus, according to the listing, were 164 TCR beta chains. Later, an analysis found that TCR clusters from the first cohort tended to co-occur in the 90 to 150 validation repertoires.

The method was immunoSEQ multiplex PCR; TCRdb's version includes in-frame clones alone and lacks a portion of them. Of 90,000 to 120,000 clones listed, 95% are singletons. About this clone: What it binds is unknown.

The sequenced material came from PBMCs. The gene calls are TRBV15 and TRBJ2-3; D is perhaps TRBD2 (6 bases). This receptor was obtained from a woman younger than 35 in good health and CMV-seronegative. The CDR3 coding sequence is TGTGCCACCAGCAGAGATTACTGGAGGGGCGGCACAGATACGCAGTATTTT. Translating gives CATSRDYWRGGTDTQYF.